The 31 T cell receptor beta chains in this list originate from one sample, sequenced in a study of post-analysis software for immune sequencing data. Study-level findings and limits: TRBV5-6, TRBV5-1 and TRBV20-1 belonged to a set of about five TRBV segments that were more frequent in patients than controls.

Prepared libraries of TCR beta cDNA carried unique molecular identifiers. TCRdb reprocessed the PCR reads with MiXCR, giving one entry per CDR3 protein. Found here are 700,000 to 800,000 distinct CDR3 sequences, 30% of them singletons; the top ten hold more than 0.45%. Antigens of these TCRs are unknown. Sequenced: blood. The source is a girl under 18 with multiple sclerosis.

This clonotype appeared a few times. This chain uses TRBV3-1 with TRBJ2-1; the match to TRBD2 covers 8 bases. After removal of 3 bases from V and 0 bases from J, the junction contained 10 bases not matched to a gene. CDR1 is LGHDT and CDR2 is YNNKEL in the germline V gene (reference sequence). CDR3 length: 18 amino acids. The CDR3 is CASSQGPGLASSYNEQFF. Written as DNA, the CDR3 is TGTGCCAGCAGCCAGGGCCCTGGACTAGCAAGCTCCTACAATGAGCAGTTCTTC.

The chain recombines TRBV7-9 with TRBJ2-3; perhaps TRBD1 as D (6 bases). The length of the CDR3 is 14 residues. CDR1 and CDR2 from the germline V gene are SEHNR and FQNEAQ (reference sequence). Between the trimmed V and J ends, which lost 0 bases and 8 bases, there was a span of 12 bases. This chain's CDR3 is CASSLAKGVATQYF. In DNA, the CDR3 is TGTGCCAGCAGCTTAGCGAAGGGGGTGGCTACGCAGTATTTT.

This chain uses TRBV5-1 with TRBJ2-5; the match to TRBD2 covers 7 bases. The CDR3 runs to 14 residues. Trimming cost V 3 bases and J 2 bases; bases outside gene matches: 4. The germline V gene encodes CDR1 SGHRS and CDR2 YFSETQ. CDR3 nucleotides: TGCGCCAGCAGCTACGGGACTACTCAAGAGACCCAGTACTTC. Translated, it gives CASSYGTTQETQYF.

Comment on this clonotype: Mismatch with germline at one junction end may stem from a read error. The chain employs TRBV5-1 and TRBJ2-1; TRBD1 matches at 7 bases. CDR1 is SGHRS and CDR2 is YFSETQ in the germline V gene. The CDR3 covers 18 residues. The CDR3 region is CASSAGTENRYSYNEQFF. Here the CDR3 DNA reads TGCGCCAGCAGCGCAGGGACAGAGAATAGATACTCCTACAATGAACAGTTCTTC.

This sequence joins TRBV7-2 and TRBJ2-4; a weak D match, TRBD2 (6 bases). Germline V gene data show CDR1 as SGHTA and CDR2 as FQGNSA. V lost 11 bases, J lost 13 bases, and 21 bases lay in between. This CDR3 contains 12 residues. The CDR3 region is CAGAGRGSGQYF. The CDR3 nucleotides read TGTGCCGGTGCGGGACGGGGTTCGGGCCAGTACTTC.

This chain uses TRBV12-3 or TRBV12-4 with TRBJ1-2; perhaps TRBD1 as D (5 bases). Trimming cost V 6 bases and J 6 bases, with 17 bases left between them. The CDR3 runs 14 residues. The CDR3 here is CASREGWGRHGYTF. The CDR3 DNA is TGTGCCAGCAGGGAGGGGTGGGGTCGGCATGGCTACACCTTC.

Of note for this clonotype: One end of the junction does not line up with germline, which may come from a read error. The rearrangement links TRBV7-2 to TRBJ2-1, with TRBD2 as a possible D gene (6 bases). The DNA end is a closer match to TRBJ2-7, so the J assignment may be wrong. The CDR3 contains 13 residues. Germline assignment: CDR1 SGHTA and CDR2 FQGNSA. The CDR3: CPSMAGSYNEQYF. The CDR3 bases are TGTCCCAGCATGGCGGGATCCTACAATGAGCAGTACTTC.

With respect to this clonotype: This may be a read error, as it is one base from a much larger clone. Here the CDR3 reads CASSLVARRDNEQYF. The CDR3 DNA sequence: TGTGCCAGCAGCTTAGTGGCTAGGAGGGACAATGAGCAGTACTTC. The chain combines TRBV7-2 with TRBJ2-1; tentatively, D is TRBD1 or TRBD2 (6 bases each). The DNA end favors TRBJ2-7, so the J call may be wrong. This CDR3 comprises 15 residues. Per germline, CDR1 SGHTA and CDR2 FQGNSA.

The V and J genes are TRBV29-1 and TRBJ2-1; no reliable D call. TRBJ2-7 matches the DNA end more closely, so the J call is doubtful. Germline V gene lookup returns CDR1 SQVTM and CDR2 ANQGSEA. The CDR3 has 14 amino acids. The chain's CDR3 is CSVERQDSGYEQYF. The CDR3 nucleotides are TGCAGCGTTGAGCGCCAGGATTCTGGCTACGAGCAGTACTTC.

J is TRBJ2-2 and V is TRBV5-1; the D gene is possibly TRBD2 (5 bases). CDR3 length equals 16 residues. Trimming removed 0 bases at V and 4 bases at J, with 13 bases between. CDR1 is SGHRS, CDR2 YFSETQ, per germline. CDR3 sequence (DNA): TGCGCCAGCAGCTTGGAGGCTAGCTTTGCCACCGGGGAGCTGTTTTTT. Translated: CASSLEASFATGELFF.

The table lists this clonotype with a few counts. This chain uses TRBV9 with TRBJ2-5; possible D gene TRBD1, 6 bases. The germline CDR1 and CDR2 sequences are SGDLS and YYNGEE. The V and J ends lost 0 bases and 3 bases respectively, with 15 bases between them. This CDR3 has 16 amino acids. The CDR3 bases are TGTGCCAGCAGCGTAGCGGGACACCTAGGCGAAGAGACCCAGTACTTC. This translates into CASSVAGHLGEETQYF.

The chain couples TRBV3-1 to TRBJ1-2, with TRBD1 as a possible D gene (5 bases). Trimming shortened V by 0 bases and J by 4 bases, and 12 bases separated the two germline ends. CDR1 is LGHDT, CDR2 YNNKEL, per germline (reference sequence). The CDR3 runs 15 residues. CDR3 sequence: CASSQEEGPSYGYTF. The CDR3 DNA sequence: TGTGCCAGCAGCCAAGAAGAGGGGCCCTCCTATGGCTACACCTTC.

This clonotype has just a few counts. The rearrangement links TRBV28 to TRBJ1-6; TRBD1 aligns across 8 bases. The junction had 7 bases not matched to a gene; V was cut back by 6 bases and J by 9 bases. The CDR3 has 14 amino acids. The germline CDR1 and CDR2 sequences are MDHEN and SYDVKM. CDR3 region: CASSLGTGSSPLHF. The CDR3 DNA follows: TGTGCCAGCAGCCTTGGGACAGGCTCTTCACCCCTCCACTTT.

The genes are TRBV7-6 and TRBJ2-1, with D tentatively TRBD1 (5 bases). Deletions cut 6 bases from V and 8 bases from J, with 11 bases between. CDR3 size: 12 residues. Per germline, CDR1 SGHVS and CDR2 FNYEAQ. The CDR3 DNA reads as TGTGCCAGCAGTCAAGCAGGGCATGAGCAGTTCTTC. Protein product: CASSQAGHEQFF.

This clonotype was counted between two and nine times. Relative to the germline gene, one junction end is altered; a read error may explain this. The CDR3 region is CSARGLAENYYEQYF. DNA for the CDR3: TGCAGTGCCAGAGGACTAGCGGAAAATTACTACGAGCAGTACTTC. The chain carries TRBV20-1 and TRBJ2-7, with 10 bases lining up with TRBD2. The CDR3 sequence is 15 residues long. Germline lookup yields CDR1 DFQATT and CDR2 SNEGSKA (reference sequence).

This clonotype was observed many times. The chain carries TRBV27 and TRBJ1-2; no definite D call. CDR3 length: 13 amino acids. Trimming took 4 bases from V and 0 from J, leaving 6 bases between them. The germline gives CDR1 MNHEY, CDR2 SMNVEV (reference sequence). CDR3 residues: CASSWSSNYGYTF. For the CDR3, the DNA is TGTGCCAGCAGTTGGTCCTCTAACTATGGCTACACCTTC.

The rearrangement uses TRBV29-1 and TRBJ2-5; D remains unclear. The J call may be faulty, since TRBJ2-7 better matches the DNA end. Germline values: CDR1 SQVTM, CDR2 ANQGSEA. The CDR3 totals 11 residues. This CDR3 reads CSVGLLFEQYF. CDR3 DNA: TGCAGCGTTGGGCTCCTGTTCGAGCAGTACTTC.

In this sample, this clonotype turned up a few times. The chain links TRBV24-1 to TRBJ2-1; 9 positions match TRBD1. Germline values: CDR1 KGHDR, CDR2 SFDVKD. This CDR3 contains 15 residues. V lost 7 bases to trimming and J lost 9 bases; unmatched junction nucleotides: 12. CDR3 amino acids: CATSDPGQGLGEQFF. The CDR3 DNA is TGTGCCACCAGCGATCCGGGACAGGGATTAGGTGAGCAGTTCTTC.

This clonotype was detected a few times. The rearrangement links TRBV6-5 to TRBJ2-3; TRBD2 matches 10 bases. The CDR3 loop spans 21 amino acids. V shed 6 bases, J shed 3 bases, and the junction held 24 bases outside the gene matches. CDR1 is MNHEY, CDR2 SVGAGI, per germline. CDR3 in DNA: TGTGCCAGCAGCTACCCCAGGCCCGGGGGAACTAGCGGGGTGGGGACAGATACGCAGTATTTT. Residues: CASSYPRPGGTSGVGTDTQYF.

This clonotype has a handful of counts. V and J are TRBV12-3 or TRBV12-4 and TRBJ2-2; 9 nucleotides agree with TRBD1. This CDR3 has 14 residues. V shed 5 bases, J shed 6 bases, and the junction held 4 bases outside the gene matches. The CDR3 loop is CASSPRQGAGELFF. The CDR3 DNA sequence: TGTGCCAGCAGTCCCCGACAGGGGGCCGGGGAGCTGTTTTTT.

This clonotype was observed a single time. This chain links TRBV4-3 with TRBJ2-7; D is possibly TRBD1 (5 bases). The CDR3 consists of 16 residues. Trimming shortened V by 0 bases and J by 0 bases, and 12 bases separated the two germline ends. Looked up from germline, CDR1 is LGHNA and CDR2 is YSLEER. The CDR3 sequence: CASSQDQWGPSYEQYF. The CDR3 bases are TGCGCCAGCAGCCAAGATCAGTGGGGCCCCTCCTACGAGCAGTACTTC.

This chain joins TRBV20-1 and TRBJ2-3; 12 bases are shared with TRBD2. Per the germline V gene, CDR1 is DFQATT and CDR2 is SNEGSKA (reference sequence). The CDR3 has 16 residues. V lost 6 bases, J lost 4 bases, and 11 bases stayed unmatched. The CDR3: CSASKRTSGNSDTQYF. CDR3 coding DNA: TGCAGTGCAAGTAAGAGGACTAGCGGGAATTCAGATACGCAGTATTTT.

This clonotype was picked up a small number of times. The germline gene is not matched at one end of the junction; a read error may be the cause. V is TRBV4-1 and J is TRBJ2-5; a possible D gene is TRBD2 (6 bases). CDR3 length: 16 amino acids. Germline V lookup: CDR1 MGHRA, CDR2 YSYEKL. In nucleotides, the CDR3 is TGCGCCAGCAGCCAAGAGGGACTGAGGACAAGAGAGGCCCAGTACTTC. Translation: CASSQEGLRTREAQYF.

In its sample, this clonotype was seen a few times. V gene TRBV6-2 or TRBV6-3 combines with J gene TRBJ2-1, with D perhaps TRBD2 (6 bases). V was pared by 6 bases and J by 5 bases, with 11 bases between. Germline V gives CDR1 MNHEY, CDR2 SVGEGT. This CDR3 has 13 amino acids. The CDR3 loop is CASSLDYHNEQFF. As DNA, the CDR3 is TGTGCCAGCAGCCTGGACTACCACAATGAGCAGTTCTTC.

The V gene is TRBV9, the J gene TRBJ2-6; 7 bases line up with TRBD1. Per germline, CDR1 SGDLS and CDR2 YYNGEE. This CDR3 comprises 16 residues. Trimming cost V 4 bases and J 2 bases; bases outside gene matches: 6. The CDR3 reads CASSLRTGAGANVLTF. As DNA, the CDR3 is TGTGCCAGCAGCCTCAGAACAGGGGCTGGGGCCAACGTCCTGACTTTC.

The rearrangement joins TRBV7-2 to TRBJ2-6, with 10 bases lining up with TRBD2. The CDR3 is 18 amino acids. The V segment lost 2 bases and the J segment 0 bases; nucleotides outside the gene matches: 4. The germline gives CDR1 SGHTA, CDR2 FQGNSA. In nucleotides, the CDR3 is TGTGCCAGCAGCTTAACTAGCGGGGCTAGCTCTGGGGCCAACGTCCTGACTTTC. This codes for CASSLTSGASSGANVLTF.

V is TRBV5-4 and J is TRBJ2-3; TRBD2 matches 12 bases. Looked up from germline, CDR1 is SGHNT and CDR2 is YYREEE (reference sequence). The junction had 5 bases not matched to a gene; V was cut back by 4 bases and J by 2 bases. The CDR3 is 16 residues long. The CDR3: CASSAGLAGLTDTQYF. CDR3 coding DNA: TGTGCCAGCAGCGCTGGACTAGCGGGACTCACAGATACGCAGTATTTT. The full variable domain, rest sourced from reference TRBV5-4 and TRBJ2-3, is ETGVTQSPTHLIKTRGQQVTLRCSSQSGHNTVSWYQQALGQGPQFIFQYYREEENGRGNFPPRFSGLQFPNYSSELNVNALELDDSALYLCASSAGLAGLTDTQYFGPGTRLTVL.

CDR3 sequence reads: CSVESLRGNNEQYF. The CDR3 nucleotides read TGCAGCGTTGAATCCCTACGGGGGAACAACGAGCAGTACTTC. The chain joins TRBV29-1 to TRBJ2-7; TRBD2 might be the D (6 bases). The V and J ends lost 2 bases and 5 bases respectively, with 16 bases between them. The germline V gene has CDR1 SQVTM and CDR2 ANQGSEA. The CDR3 has 14 amino acids.

The sample holds a few counts of this clonotype. The chain links TRBV29-1 to TRBJ1-6; D gene ambiguous. V dropped 4 bases and J dropped 10 bases, with 14 bases sitting between them. CDR1 and CDR2 from the germline V gene are SQVTM and ANQGSEA. The CDR3 consists of 13 residues. The CDR3 loop reads CSVAGALGSPLHF. The CDR3 nucleotides read TGCAGCGTTGCCGGCGCCCTGGGGTCACCCCTCCACTTT.

V and J are TRBV7-2 and TRBJ1-1; no firm D call. The CDR3 contains 15 residues. The germline V and J ends were trimmed by 5 bases and 0 bases, with 13 bases remaining between them. The germline V gene encodes CDR1 SGHTA and CDR2 FQGNSA. CDR3 in amino acids: CASSPWRVVNTEAFF. CDR3 nucleotide sequence: TGTGCCAGCAGCCCCTGGCGGGTTGTGAACACTGAAGCTTTCTTT. The full variable domain, completed using reference TRBV7-2 and TRBJ1-1, is GAGVSQSPSNKVTEKGKDVELRCDPISGHTALYWYRQSLGQGLEFLIYFQGNSAPDKSGLPSDRFSAERTGGSVSTLTIQRTQQEDSAVYLCASSPWRVVNTEAFFGQGTRLTVV.

This clonotype came up a few times. This sequence joins TRBV6-1 and TRBJ2-1, with D tentatively TRBD1 or TRBD2 (6 bases each). The CDR3 totals 13 residues. V was shortened by 6 bases and J by 6 bases, with 12 bases between the two germline ends. The germline V gene encodes CDR1 MNHNS and CDR2 SASEGT. The CDR3 coding sequence is TGTGCCAGCAGACGGGGGCTCCTCAATGAGCAGTTCTTC. As protein: CASRRGLLNEQFF.